A single T cell receptor beta chain is shown here with its context. Its antigen is unidentified. This specimen comes from a study of CXCR3-negative and CXCR3-positive naive CD8 T cells. Germline V lookup: CDR1 LGHNA, CDR2 YNFKEQ. CDR3 length: 15 amino acids. Libraries were UMI-labeled 5' RACE TRB cDNA. Reprocessing the 5' RACE reads, TCRdb reports a single entry for every CDR3 protein and omits DNA. Recorded here are tens of thousands of distinct CDR3 sequences; the top ten clones represent 0.7% to 1%. Regarding the study as a whole: Comparison of naive cells showed more hydrophobic TRB CDR3s in CXCR3-positive than in CXCR3-negative naive cells. The authors found comparable surface CD5 between naive subsets and inferred TCR strength from TRB CDR3 properties. Sequencing showed both naive subsets with comparably high diversity, and memory CD8+ cells much lower.

Sequencing was performed on naive CXCR3+ CD8+ T cells from blood. Specified subset: CD45RO-CCR7+CD27+CD95- naive CD8+ T cells expressing CXCR3 (TNR3+). The chain carries TRBV4-2 and TRBJ2-7. The receptor was derived from a human donor in good health. Some clones in this sample may be carry-over from other donors' samples. The CDR3 sequence is CASSQDHTASYEQYF.